This T cell receptor (beta chain) was sequenced for a study of T cell responses to AZD1222 COVID-19 vaccine. This CDR3 contains 17 residues. V lost 6 bases to trimming and J lost 0 bases; unmatched junction nucleotides: 4. The germline V gene encodes CDR1 SGHTA and CDR2 FQGNSA. On this clone itself: The antigen is not known.

Whole-study findings and limits: Spike-specific TCR breadth and depth went up after people got two AZD1222 doses.

Measured with immunoSEQ multiplex PCR; TCRdb has only the in-frame clones, and not every one. Among 100,000 to 150,000 clones, roughly 93% were seen once, and the ten largest hold about 5%. The rearrangement uses TRBV7-2 and TRBJ2-1; 14 bases are shared with TRBD2. The clonotype was recovered from an adult in good health. Sequenced here: peripheral blood, sampled on day 0 of AZD1222 vaccination. The CDR3 reads CASRGLAGGASYNEQFF. As DNA, the CDR3 is TGTGCCAGCAGAGGACTAGCGGGGGGAGCCTCCTACAATGAGCAGTTCTTC. Based on the CDR3 plus reference TRBV7-2 and TRBJ2-1, the full variable domain is GAGVSQSPSNKVTEKGKDVELRCDPISGHTALYWYRQSLGQGLEFLIYFQGNSAPDKSGLPSDRFSAERTGGSVSTLTIQRTQQEDSAVYLCASRGLAGGASYNEQFFGPGTRLTVL.